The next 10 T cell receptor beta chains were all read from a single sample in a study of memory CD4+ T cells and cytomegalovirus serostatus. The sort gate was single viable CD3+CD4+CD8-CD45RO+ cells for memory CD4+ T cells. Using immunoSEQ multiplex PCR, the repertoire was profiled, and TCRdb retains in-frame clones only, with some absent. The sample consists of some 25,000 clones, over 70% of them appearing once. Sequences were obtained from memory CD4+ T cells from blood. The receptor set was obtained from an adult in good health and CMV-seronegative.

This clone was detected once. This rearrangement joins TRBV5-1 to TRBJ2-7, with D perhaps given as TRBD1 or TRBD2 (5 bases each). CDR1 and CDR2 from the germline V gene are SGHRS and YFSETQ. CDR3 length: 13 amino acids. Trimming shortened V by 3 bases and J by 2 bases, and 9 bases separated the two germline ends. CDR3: CASSSGPTYEQYF. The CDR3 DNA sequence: TGCGCCAGCAGCTCGGGACCCACCTACGAGCAGTACTTC.

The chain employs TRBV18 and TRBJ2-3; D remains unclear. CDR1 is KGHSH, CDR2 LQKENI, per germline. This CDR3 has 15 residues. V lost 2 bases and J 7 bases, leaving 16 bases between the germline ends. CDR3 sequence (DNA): TGTGCCAGCTCACCAGGCTCTGGGGTTCGAAATACGCAGTATTTT. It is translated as CASSPGSGVRNTQYF.

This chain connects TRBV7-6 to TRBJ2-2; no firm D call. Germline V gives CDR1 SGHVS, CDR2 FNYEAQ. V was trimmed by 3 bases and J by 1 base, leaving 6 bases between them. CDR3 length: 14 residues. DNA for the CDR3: TGTGCCAGCAGCTTTGTTGAGAACACCGGGGAGCTGTTTTTT. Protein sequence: CASSFVENTGELFF.

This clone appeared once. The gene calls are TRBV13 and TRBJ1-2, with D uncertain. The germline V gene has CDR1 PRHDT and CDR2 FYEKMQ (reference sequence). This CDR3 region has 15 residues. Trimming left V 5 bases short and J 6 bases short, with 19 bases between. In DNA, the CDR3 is TGTGCCAGCAGCCCGCGGAGTATGAGGGCCCATGGCTACACCTTC. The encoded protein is CASSPRSMRAHGYTF.

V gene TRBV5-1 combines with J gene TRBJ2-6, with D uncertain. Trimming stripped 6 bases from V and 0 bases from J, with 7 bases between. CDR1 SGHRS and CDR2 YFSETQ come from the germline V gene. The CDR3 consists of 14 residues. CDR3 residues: CASNFASGANVLTF. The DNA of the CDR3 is TGCGCCAGCAACTTTGCCTCTGGGGCCAACGTCCTGACTTTC.

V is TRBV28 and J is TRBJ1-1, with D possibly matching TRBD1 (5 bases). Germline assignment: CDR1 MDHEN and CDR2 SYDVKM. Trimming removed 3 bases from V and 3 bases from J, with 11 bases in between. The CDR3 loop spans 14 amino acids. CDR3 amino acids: CASSFIGGDTEAFF. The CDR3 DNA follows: TGTGCCAGCAGTTTCATTGGGGGGGACACTGAAGCTTTCTTT.

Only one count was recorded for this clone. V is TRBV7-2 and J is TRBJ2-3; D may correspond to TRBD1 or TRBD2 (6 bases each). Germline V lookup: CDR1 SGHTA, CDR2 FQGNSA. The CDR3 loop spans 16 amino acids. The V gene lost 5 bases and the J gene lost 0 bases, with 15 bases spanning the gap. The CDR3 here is CASSHIRGASTDTQYF. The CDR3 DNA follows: TGTGCCAGCAGCCACATAAGGGGGGCTAGCACAGATACGCAGTATTTT.

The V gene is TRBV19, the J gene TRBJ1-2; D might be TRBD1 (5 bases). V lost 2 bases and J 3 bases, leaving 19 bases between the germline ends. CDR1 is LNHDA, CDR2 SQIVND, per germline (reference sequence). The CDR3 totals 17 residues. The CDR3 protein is CASSISHKGTEHYGYTF. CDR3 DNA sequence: TGTGCCAGTAGTATAAGCCACAAAGGGACGGAACACTATGGCTACACCTTC. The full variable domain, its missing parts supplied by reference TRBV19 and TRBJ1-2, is DGGITQSPKYLFRKEGQNVTLSCEQNLNHDAMYWYRQDPGQGLRLIYYSQIVNDFQKGDIAEGYSVSREKKESFPLTVTSAQKNPTAFYLCASSISHKGTEHYGYTFGSGTRLTVV.

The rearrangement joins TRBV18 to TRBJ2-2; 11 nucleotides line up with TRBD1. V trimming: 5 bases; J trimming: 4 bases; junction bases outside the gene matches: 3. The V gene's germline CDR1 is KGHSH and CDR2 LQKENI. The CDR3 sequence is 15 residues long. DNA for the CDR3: TGTGCCAGCTCAACCGGGACAGGGGGCACCGGGGAGCTGTTTTTT. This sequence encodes CASSTGTGGTGELFF. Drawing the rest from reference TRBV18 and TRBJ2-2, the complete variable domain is NAGVMQNPRHLVRRRGQEARLRCSPMKGHSHVYWYRQLPEEGLKFMVYLQKENIIDESGMPKERFSAEFPKEGPSILRIQQVVRGDSAAYFCASSTGTGGTGELFFGEGSRLTVL.

CDR3 nucleotide sequence: TGTGCCATCATTGGGACAGCCGGAAACACCATATATTTT. Residues: CAIIGTAGNTIYF. This rearrangement joins TRBV10-3 to TRBJ1-3, with TRBD1 identical over 7 bases. The CDR3 is 13 amino acids. V trimming: 7 bases; J trimming: 4 bases; junction bases outside the gene matches: 4. Per germline, CDR1 ENHRY and CDR2 SYGVKD.